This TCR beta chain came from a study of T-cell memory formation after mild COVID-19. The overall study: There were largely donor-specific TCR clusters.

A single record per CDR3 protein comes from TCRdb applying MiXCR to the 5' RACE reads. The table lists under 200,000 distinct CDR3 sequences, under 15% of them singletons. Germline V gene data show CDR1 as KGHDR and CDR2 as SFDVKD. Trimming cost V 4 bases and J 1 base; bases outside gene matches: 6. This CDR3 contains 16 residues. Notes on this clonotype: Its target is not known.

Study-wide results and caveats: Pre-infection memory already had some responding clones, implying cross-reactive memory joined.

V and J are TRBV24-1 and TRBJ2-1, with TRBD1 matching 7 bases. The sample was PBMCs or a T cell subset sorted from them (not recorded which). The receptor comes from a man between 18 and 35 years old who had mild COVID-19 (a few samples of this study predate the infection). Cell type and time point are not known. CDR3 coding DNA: TGTGCCACCAGTGACAACCGACAGGGATCCTACAATGAGCAGTTCTTC. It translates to CATSDNRQGSYNEQFF.